The following is a T cell receptor beta chain sequence with its context. The entry originates in a study of CD8 T cells in Susac syndrome. Reverse transcription used about 0.45 to 1 ug RNA and random hexamers. One entry per CDR3 protein, called by TCRdb with MiXCR from the immunoSEQ multiplex PCR reads. The top ten clones hold less than 0.95% of a sample with approximately 83,000 distinct CDR3 sequences, around 94% of them seen once. V lost 3 bases and J 0 bases, leaving 12 bases between the germline ends. CDR3 length: 15 amino acids. From germline, CDR1 is DFQATT and CDR2 SNEGSKA (reference sequence).

The rearrangement joins TRBV20-1 to TRBJ2-1, with D tentatively TRBD2 (6 bases). The sequenced sample was CD8+ T cells from PBMCs. This receptor was taken from a human donor with Susac syndrome. CDR3 coding DNA: TGCAGTGCTAGGGTGTTGGGGGGCTCCTACAATGAGCAGTTCTTC. Protein product: CSARVLGGSYNEQFF.